This T cell receptor beta chain comes out of a study of a mutant IDH1 vaccine in newly diagnosed glioma. Turning to the study itself: The sex distribution of treated patients was 62.5% male and about 40% female, with a mean age of around 43 years. Study observations and caveats: Alterations occurring in top peripheral T cell clonotypes seemed unrelated to pseudoprogression.

The ends were cut back, 0 bases at V and 4 bases at J, with 7 bases in the middle. The CDR3 contains 14 residues. CDR1 and CDR2 from the germline V gene are MNHEY and SVGAGI. The assay was immunoSEQ multiplex PCR, and TCRdb's table has in-frame clones only and misses some. Of tens of thousands of clones listed, 81% are singletons. This clone was counted a few times. Its antigen is currently unknown. This sample's time point: week 47, end of study. What each vaccine dose contained was 300 ug of mutant IDH1 20-mer peptide, accompanied by topical imiquimod. This TCR came from a man aged 40-50 years with glioma. This chain links TRBV6-5 with TRBJ1-5; D ambiguous. Here the sequenced sample was PBMCs, taken from a glioma patient whose treatment included an IDH1 peptide vaccine. CDR3 DNA sequence: TGTGCCAGCAGTTACTCCCTCGCGAATCAGCCCCAGCATTTT. It is translated as CASSYSLANQPQHF.